These T cell receptor beta chains were read from a single sample in a study of blood T cell repertoires in COVID-19. Measured with immunoSEQ multiplex PCR; TCRdb has only the in-frame clones, and not every one. The sample includes 70,000 to 80,000 clones, approximately 90% seen only once; the top ten take approximately 4.8%. The sequencing sample was made of peripheral blood. The receptors stem from a woman aged 55 to 70 with active COVID-19. Each CDR3 is given with its conserved first and last residue. Fields, in order: D gene, clone size, J gene, V gene, CDR3 protein, CDR3 DNA. The D gene is left open where the match is weak. Expanded clones get a size class; other rows say once, few or many, or leave the size out.

d_call: NA
clone_size: NA
j_call: TRBJ1-1
v_call: TRBV7-6
cdr3_aa: CASSLGPGQNTEAFF
cdr3_nt: TGTGCCAGCAGCTTAGGCCCAGGGCAAAACACTGAAGCTTTCTTT

d_call: NA
clone_size: NA
j_call: TRBJ2-7
v_call: TRBV30
cdr3_aa: CAWSVGRLNEQYF
cdr3_nt: TGTGCCTGGAGTGTGGGGAGGCTGAACGAGCAGTACTTC

d_call: TRBD2
clone_size: NA
j_call: TRBJ2-1
v_call: TRBV29-1
cdr3_aa: CSVLAGGAYNEQFF
cdr3_nt: TGCAGCGTGTTAGCGGGAGGGGCCTACAATGAGCAGTTCTTC

d_call: NA
clone_size: once
j_call: TRBJ1-5
v_call: TRBV19
cdr3_aa: CAGGARRNQPQHF
cdr3_nt: TGTGCCGGGGGGGCTCGTCGCAATCAGCCCCAGCATTTT

d_call: TRBD1
clone_size: once
j_call: TRBJ2-4
v_call: TRBV13
cdr3_aa: CASSQRNRGLAKNIQYF
cdr3_nt: TGTGCCAGCAGCCAGAGGAACAGGGGGCTCGCCAAAAACATTCAGTACTTC

d_call: NA
clone_size: NA
j_call: TRBJ2-4
v_call: TRBV5-1
cdr3_aa: CASSLDGSGQGRNQYF
cdr3_nt: TGCGCCAGCAGCCTCGACGGAAGTGGGCAGGGTAGAAATCAGTACTTC

d_call: NA
clone_size: NA
j_call: TRBJ1-5
v_call: TRBV5-1
cdr3_aa: CASSLGLGSAGSQPQHF
cdr3_nt: TGCGCCAGCAGCTTGGGTCTCGGGTCCGCTGGGAGTCAGCCCCAGCATTTT

d_call: TRBD1
clone_size: once
j_call: TRBJ2-7
v_call: TRBV11-2
cdr3_aa: CASSLGHGTVYEQYF
cdr3_nt: TGTGCCAGCAGCTTAGGCCACGGGACAGTATACGAGCAGTACTTC

d_call: NA
clone_size: once
j_call: TRBJ2-3
v_call: TRBV5-8
cdr3_aa: CASSLGGQALSTDTQYF
cdr3_nt: TGTGCCAGCAGCTTGGGGGGGCAGGCACTTAGCACAGATACGCAGTATTTT

d_call: NA
clone_size: NA
j_call: TRBJ2-3
v_call: TRBV23-1
cdr3_aa: CASSQGLAGAICTDTQYF
cdr3_nt: TGCGCCAGCAGTCAAGGTTTGGCAGGGGCAATCTGCACAGATACGCAGTATTTT

d_call: NA
clone_size: NA
j_call: TRBJ2-1
v_call: TRBV4-2
cdr3_aa: CASSQGGGPDLAQFF
cdr3_nt: TGTGCCAGCAGCCAAGGGGGGGGGCCGGATCTTGCGCAGTTCTTC

d_call: TRBD2
clone_size: NA
j_call: TRBJ2-1
v_call: TRBV6-4
cdr3_aa: CASSPSGGHSYNEQFF
cdr3_nt: TGTGCCAGCAGTCCTAGCGGGGGTCACTCCTACAATGAGCAGTTCTTC

d_call: NA
clone_size: NA
j_call: TRBJ2-1
v_call: TRBV6-2/TRBV6-3
cdr3_aa: CASSYRPGAIRGEQFF
cdr3_nt: TGTGCCAGCAGTTACAGGCCAGGAGCCATACGGGGTGAGCAGTTCTTC

d_call: NA
clone_size: NA
j_call: TRBJ2-1
v_call: TRBV7-2
cdr3_aa: CASSPRRWGGEQFF
cdr3_nt: TGTGCCAGCAGCCCTCGGAGGTGGGGTGGTGAGCAGTTCTTC

d_call: TRBD1
clone_size: NA
j_call: TRBJ1-2
v_call: TRBV2
cdr3_aa: CASGDRAKDGYTF
cdr3_nt: TGTGCCAGCGGGGACAGGGCAAAGGATGGCTACACCTTC

d_call: NA
clone_size: NA
j_call: TRBJ2-3
v_call: TRBV6-5
cdr3_aa: CASRYTLNTDTQYF
cdr3_nt: TGTGCCAGCAGGTACACATTAAACACAGATACGCAGTATTTT

d_call: NA
clone_size: NA
j_call: TRBJ2-7
v_call: TRBV10-3
cdr3_aa: CAIRGRTEGYEQYF
cdr3_nt: TGTGCCATCAGGGGCAGGACGGAGGGGTACGAGCAGTACTTC

d_call: TRBD2
clone_size: NA
j_call: TRBJ2-5
v_call: TRBV6-5
cdr3_aa: CAAGGGGGRGTQYF
cdr3_nt: TGTGCCGCGGGCGGGGGGGGCGGCCGGGGGACCCAGTACTTC